These 30 T cell receptor beta chains were sequenced from one sample in a study of radiotherapy plus CTLA-4 blockade in lung cancer. Method: immunoSEQ multiplex PCR; TCRdb's copy keeps in-frame clones and lacks some. The sample carries around 82,000 clones, 78% recorded once. Material: peripheral blood, obtained from a patient treated with radiotherapy plus ipilimumab. The receptors derive from a human donor with non-small cell lung cancer whose response to radiotherapy plus ipilimumab could not be evaluated. Some clones in this sample may be carry-over from other donors' samples.

This chain uses TRBV4-1 with TRBJ1-2; possibly TRBD1 for D (5 bases). In germline, CDR1 is MGHRA, CDR2 YSYEKL. Trimming took off 6 bases at V and 8 bases at J, with 19 bases between the two ends. This CDR3 contains 14 residues. Here the CDR3 reads CASRGVGARGGYTF. The CDR3 DNA is TGCGCCAGCAGAGGGGTGGGTGCGCGGGGGGGCTACACCTTC.

The J gene is TRBJ1-2, the V gene TRBV5-6, with 7 bases that match TRBD1. Per germline, CDR1 SGHDT and CDR2 YYEEEE. V was pared by 4 bases and J by 1 base, with 7 bases of the junction left unmatched. The CDR3 contains 15 residues. In DNA form, the CDR3 reads TGTGCCAGCAGCCCCGCGACAGGGAATAACTATGGCTACACCTTC. Protein sequence: CASSPATGNNYGYTF.

The gene calls are TRBV28 and TRBJ2-2; 8 bases match TRBD2. Germline values: CDR1 MDHEN, CDR2 SYDVKM. The CDR3 runs 13 residues. With 5 bases clipped from V and 10 bases from J, the junction kept 6 bases outside the gene matches. The CDR3 nucleotides read TGTGCCAGCAGTATGCCGGGGGGGCTGGAGCTGTTTTTT. Its protein is CASSMPGGLELFF.

This clone showed up just once. This rearrangement joins TRBV19 to TRBJ1-2; TRBD1 agrees at 7 bases. Losses at the gene ends were 6 bases for V and 4 bases for J; bases not matched to a gene: 5. Germline V gives CDR1 LNHDA, CDR2 SQIVND (reference sequence). CDR3 size: 13 residues. The CDR3 is CASSPQGFYGYTF. CDR3 DNA: TGTGCCAGTAGCCCACAGGGGTTCTATGGCTACACCTTC. Supplemented by reference TRBV19 and TRBJ1-2, the full variable domain reads DGGITQSPKYLFRKEGQNVTLSCEQNLNHDAMYWYRQDPGQGLRLIYYSQIVNDFQKGDIAEGYSVSREKKESFPLTVTSAQKNPTAFYLCASSPQGFYGYTFGSGTRLTVV.

Regarding this clone: This sample includes further DNA sequences coding for the same CDR3. This rearrangement joins TRBV5-1 to TRBJ2-5; D is possibly TRBD1 (5 bases). Germline V gene lookup returns CDR1 SGHRS and CDR2 YFSETQ. Trimming pared 1 base from V and 5 bases from J, leaving 9 bases between. The CDR3 extends over 13 amino acids. The CDR3 coding sequence is TGCGCCAGCAGCTTGCAGGGATCGGAGACCCAGTACTTC. Its translation is CASSLQGSETQYF.

V and J are TRBV10-3 and TRBJ2-7, with TRBD1 matching 10 bases. V shed 9 bases and J 6 bases; nucleotides not matched to a gene: 8. This CDR3 contains 13 residues. Germline V gene data show CDR1 as ENHRY and CDR2 as SYGVKD. CDR3 loop: CAMRQGARGEQYF. The CDR3 DNA reads as TGTGCCATGCGACAGGGGGCTCGGGGCGAGCAGTACTTC.

As to this clone: Compared with germline, one end of the junction differs, possibly owing to a read error. The chain employs TRBV5-1 and TRBJ2-7; D is uncertain. This CDR3 has 13 amino acids. Germline V gene data show CDR1 as SGHRS and CDR2 as YFSETQ. Written as DNA, the CDR3 is TGCGCCAGCAGTTTGGGCTACCCCTACGAGCAGTACTTC. Residues: CASSLGYPYEQYF.

The chain joins TRBV1 to TRBJ2-1; TRBD2 is the table's D call, not checked against the DNA. TRBV1 is designated a pseudogene. The CDR3 is 17 residues long. DNA for the CDR3: TGCACCAGCAGCCAACGATATTTCAGCGGCACCTACAATGAGCAGTTCTTC. Translation gives CTSSQRYFSGTYNEQFF.

This clone showed up just once. The chain uses TRBV19 and TRBJ1-2; TRBD1 might be the D (6 bases). CDR3 length: 14 amino acids. Trimming pared 5 bases from V and 7 bases from J, leaving 17 bases between. CDR1 is LNHDA, CDR2 SQIVND, per germline (reference sequence). CDR3 loop: CASSFPTGFPGYTF. DNA of the CDR3: TGTGCCAGTAGTTTTCCCACAGGGTTTCCTGGCTACACCTTC.

This chain joins TRBV30 and TRBJ1-6; the D is unclear. The CDR3 is made up of 14 amino acids. CDR1 is GTSNPN, CDR2 SVGIG, per germline (reference sequence). Trimming cost V 0 bases and J 4 bases, with 7 bases left between them. The CDR3 sequence is CAWSVSRYNSPLHF. The DNA for the CDR3 is TGTGCCTGGAGTGTATCCAGGTATAATTCACCCCTCCACTTT.

The J gene is TRBJ1-2, the V gene TRBV19; D is possibly TRBD1 (6 bases). The CDR3 extends over 15 amino acids. Trimming cost V 5 bases and J 2 bases, with 15 bases left between them. Germline CDR1 reads LNHDA; CDR2 reads SQIVND (reference sequence). CDR3 nucleotides: TGTGCCAGTAGTTCCCCCCGGGGGGCGAACTATGGCTACACCTTC. Its translation: CASSSPRGANYGYTF.

This clone showed up just once. The chain couples TRBV9 to TRBJ2-7; 12 bases agree with TRBD2. Germline CDR1 and CDR2: SGDLS and YYNGEE. This CDR3 comprises 15 residues. The V segment lost 0 bases and the J segment 4 bases; nucleotides outside the gene matches: 2. The CDR3 DNA sequence: TGTGCCAGCAGCGTAGGCGGGACTAGCGGGTACGAGCAGTACTTC. Translated, it gives CASSVGGTSGYEQYF.

J is TRBJ2-5 and V is TRBV27, with 7 bases identical to TRBD1. Germline CDR1 MNHEY, CDR2 SMNVEV (reference sequence). The CDR3 extends over 14 amino acids. Trimming cost V 2 bases and J 3 bases; bases outside gene matches: 3. The CDR3 reads CASSLNRGEETQYF. CDR3 nucleotides: TGTGCCAGCAGTTTAAACAGGGGAGAAGAGACCCAGTACTTC.

The gene calls are TRBV28 and TRBJ2-2; possible D gene TRBD1, 5 bases. Germline V gives CDR1 MDHEN, CDR2 SYDVKM. This CDR3 spans 16 amino acids. V was trimmed by 4 bases and J by 4 bases, leaving 16 bases between them. The CDR3 DNA follows: TGTGCCAGCAGTTGGGGCCGAGACCGCGGCACCGGGGAGCTGTTTTTT. This translates into CASSWGRDRGTGELFF.

This chain joins TRBV5-1 and TRBJ1-1; TRBD1 matches 7 bases. The V gene end was trimmed by 6 bases and the J gene end by 4 bases; junction bases not matched to a gene: 9. Germline loops: CDR1 SGHRS, CDR2 YFSETQ. The CDR3 loop spans 14 amino acids. Here the CDR3 reads CASIGTAGGTEAFF. CDR3 nucleotides: TGCGCCAGCATCGGGACAGCCGGAGGCACTGAAGCTTTCTTT.

The chain uses TRBV7-2 and TRBJ1-2; a possible D gene is TRBD1 (5 bases). CDR1 and CDR2 from the germline V gene are SGHTA and FQGNSA. Trimming removed 3 bases from V and 7 bases from J, with 12 bases in between. The CDR3 consists of 13 residues. The CDR3 DNA sequence: TGTGCCAGCAGCTTGCCCGTGGGGGGTGGCTACACCTTC. It yields the protein CASSLPVGGGYTF.

This clone was seen just once. The chain carries TRBV29-1 and TRBJ2-1, with 12 bases aligning to TRBD2. V was pared by 8 bases and J by 4 bases, with 12 bases of the junction left unmatched. Germline values: CDR1 SQVTM, CDR2 ANQGSEA. There are 16 residues in the CDR3. DNA of the CDR3: TGCAGCCTAGTTGCTAGCGGGGGGGCCGTATACAATGAGCAGTTCTTC. The encoded protein is CSLVASGGAVYNEQFF.

The rearrangement joins TRBV27 to TRBJ2-1, with 9 bases identical to TRBD2. Trimming removed 0 bases from V and 2 bases from J; junction bases left unmatched: 5. The CDR3 is 17 amino acids. CDR1 and CDR2 from the germline V gene are MNHEY and SMNVEV (reference sequence). CDR3 sequence (DNA): TGTGCCAGCAGTTTATCGGGGGGCGGGGGGGCCTACAATGAGCAGTTCTTC. Translating gives CASSLSGGGGAYNEQFF.

This clone appeared a few times. This chain joins TRBV20-1 and TRBJ1-1; D not resolved. The CDR3 is made up of 11 amino acids. The germline gives CDR1 DFQATT, CDR2 SNEGSKA (reference sequence). The germline V and J ends were trimmed by 3 bases and 8 bases, with 10 bases remaining between them. The CDR3: CSARSTPEAFF. The CDR3, as DNA: TGCAGTGCTAGGTCTACCCCCGAAGCTTTCTTT.

The chain combines TRBV9 with TRBJ1-2; D uncertain. CDR1 and CDR2 (germline): SGDLS, YYNGEE. V gave up 0 bases and J gave up 4 bases, with 7 bases separating them. CDR3 length equals 13 residues. Here the CDR3 DNA reads TGTGCCAGCAGCGTAGTCGAGTTCTATGGCTACACCTTC. Translated, it gives CASSVVEFYGYTF.

The chain is built from TRBV5-1 and TRBJ1-2, with 8 positions matching TRBD1. Trimming took 7 bases from V and 8 from J; bases not matched to a gene: 7. The CDR3 has 12 amino acids. Germline V gene data show CDR1 as SGHRS and CDR2 as YFSETQ. The CDR3 protein is CASGEPGGGYTF. CDR3 sequence (DNA): TGCGCCAGCGGGGAGCCAGGGGGCGGCTACACCTTC.

The chain couples TRBV18 to TRBJ1-1; 8 nucleotides agree with TRBD1. Germline loops: CDR1 KGHSH, CDR2 LQKENI. Unmatched junction bases numbered 5, after V lost 4 bases and J lost 1 base. CDR3 length: 15 residues. This CDR3 reads CASSLSGQANTEAFF. The CDR3 DNA follows: TGTGCCAGCTCACTATCGGGACAGGCGAACACTGAAGCTTTCTTT.

This clone was seen only a few times. DNA for the CDR3: TGTGCCGGCCGAGGACAGGGGGACTATGGCTACACCTTC. It codes for CAGRGQGDYGYTF. The chain combines TRBV5-6 with TRBJ1-2; 10 nucleotides agree with TRBD1. Germline CDR1 SGHDT, CDR2 YYEEEE. The CDR3 has 13 amino acids. The V gene end was trimmed by 10 bases and the J gene end by 3 bases; junction bases not matched to a gene: 6.

This chain connects TRBV7-9 to TRBJ1-2; 7 positions match TRBD1. In germline, CDR1 is SEHNR, CDR2 FQNEAQ (reference sequence). CDR3 length: 16 amino acids. V was clipped by 1 base and J by 8 bases; unmatched bases: 13. The CDR3 here is CASSLEGTGVLKGYTF. CDR3 nucleotides: TGTGCCAGCAGCTTAGAGGGCACAGGGGTCCTTAAGGGCTACACCTTC.

This clone was picked up one time. V gene TRBV27 combines with J gene TRBJ2-1; 11 nucleotides agree with TRBD2. The CDR3 extends over 17 amino acids. Germline lookup yields CDR1 MNHEY and CDR2 SMNVEV (reference sequence). The V gene end was trimmed by 3 bases and the J gene end by 3 bases; junction bases not matched to a gene: 7. The CDR3 DNA is TGTGCCAGCAGTTTGATTAGCGGGGGGGCCTTCTACAATGAGCAGTTCTTC. This translates into CASSLISGGAFYNEQFF.

This clone was seen once. This chain uses TRBV19 with TRBJ2-6; D possibly corresponds to TRBD1 (5 bases). CDR1 and CDR2 (germline): LNHDA, SQIVND (reference sequence). The length of the CDR3 is 13 residues. Deletions cut 4 bases from V and 5 bases from J, with 6 bases between. The CDR3 loop is CASSTDRANVLTF. CDR3 coding DNA: TGTGCCAGTAGTACGGACAGGGCCAACGTCCTGACTTTC.

The V call is TRBV27, the J call TRBJ1-2, with D tentatively TRBD1 (5 bases). Germline V gene data show CDR1 as MNHEY and CDR2 as SMNVEV (reference sequence). Trimming cost V 9 bases and J 4 bases, with 15 bases left between them. This CDR3 comprises 13 residues. The DNA of the CDR3 is TGTGCCAGTAGTCAGGAGGGGCCCTATGGCTACACCTTC. As protein: CASSQEGPYGYTF.

The chain combines TRBV15 with TRBJ2-7; 7 nucleotides agree with TRBD1. Germline loops: CDR1 LNHNV, CDR2 YYDKDF (reference sequence). The V segment lost 3 bases and the J segment 5 bases; nucleotides outside the gene matches: 7. This CDR3 comprises 14 residues. CDR3 protein: CATSSLGGPNEQYF. CDR3 DNA: TGTGCCACCAGCAGTTTAGGGGGCCCCAACGAGCAGTACTTC.

The count of this clone is one. The V and J genes are TRBV28 and TRBJ2-7; TRBD1 matches 9 bases. CDR1 MDHEN and CDR2 SYDVKM come from the germline V gene. V lost 6 bases, J lost 1 base, and 13 bases stayed unmatched. The length of the CDR3 is 17 residues. The DNA for the CDR3 is TGTGCCAGCAGACCACCCCCGGGACAGGGTCCATCCTACGAGCAGTACTTC. As protein: CASRPPPGQGPSYEQYF.

Remarks on this clone: A read error may account for a junction end that differs from germline. The chain recombines TRBV5-1 with TRBJ2-1; 11 nucleotides line up with TRBD2. Germline V CDR1 and CDR2: SGHRS, YFSETQ. The CDR3 consists of 15 residues. The CDR3 nucleotides are TGCGCCACCAGCCCAGCTAGCGGGGGGTACAATGAGCAGTTCTTC. This translates into CATSPASGGYNEQFF.